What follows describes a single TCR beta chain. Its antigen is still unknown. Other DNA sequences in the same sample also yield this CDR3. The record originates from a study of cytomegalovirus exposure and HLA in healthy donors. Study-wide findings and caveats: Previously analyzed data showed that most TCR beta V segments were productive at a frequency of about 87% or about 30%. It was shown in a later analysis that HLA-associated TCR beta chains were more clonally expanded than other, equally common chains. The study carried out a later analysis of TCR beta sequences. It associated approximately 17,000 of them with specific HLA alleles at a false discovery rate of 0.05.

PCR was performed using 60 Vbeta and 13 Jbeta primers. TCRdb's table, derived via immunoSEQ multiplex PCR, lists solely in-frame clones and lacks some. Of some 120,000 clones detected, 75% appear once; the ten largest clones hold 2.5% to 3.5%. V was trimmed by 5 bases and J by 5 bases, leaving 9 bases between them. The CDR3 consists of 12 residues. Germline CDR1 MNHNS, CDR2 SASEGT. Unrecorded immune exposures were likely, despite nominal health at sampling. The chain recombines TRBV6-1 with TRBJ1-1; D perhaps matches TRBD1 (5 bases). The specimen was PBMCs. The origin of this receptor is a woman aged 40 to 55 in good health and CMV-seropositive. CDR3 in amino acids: CASSREGTEAFF. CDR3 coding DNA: TGTGCCAGCAGTAGGGAGGGGACTGAAGCTTTCTTT.